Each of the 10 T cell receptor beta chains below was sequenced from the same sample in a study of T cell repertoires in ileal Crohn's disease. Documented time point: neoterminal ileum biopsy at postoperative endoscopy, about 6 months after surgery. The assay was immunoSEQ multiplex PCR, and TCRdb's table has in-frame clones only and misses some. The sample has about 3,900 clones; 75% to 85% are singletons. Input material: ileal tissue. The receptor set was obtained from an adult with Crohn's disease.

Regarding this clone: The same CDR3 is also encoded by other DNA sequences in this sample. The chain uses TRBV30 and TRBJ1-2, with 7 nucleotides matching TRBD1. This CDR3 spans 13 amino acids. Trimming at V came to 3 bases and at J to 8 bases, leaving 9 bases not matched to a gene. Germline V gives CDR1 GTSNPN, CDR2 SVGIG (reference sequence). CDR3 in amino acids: CAWSDREPGGYTF. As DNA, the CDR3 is TGTGCCTGGAGCGACAGGGAGCCCGGAGGCTACACCTTC.

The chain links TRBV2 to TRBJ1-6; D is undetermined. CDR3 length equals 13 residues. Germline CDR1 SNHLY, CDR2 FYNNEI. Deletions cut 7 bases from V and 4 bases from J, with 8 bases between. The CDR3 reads CASKESYNSPLHF. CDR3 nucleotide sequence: TGTGCCAGCAAGGAGTCATATAATTCACCCCTCCACTTT.

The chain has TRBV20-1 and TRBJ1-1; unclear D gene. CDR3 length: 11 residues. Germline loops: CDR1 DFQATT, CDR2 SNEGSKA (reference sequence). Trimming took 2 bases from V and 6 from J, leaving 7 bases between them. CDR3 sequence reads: CSARLYPEAFF. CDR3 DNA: TGCAGTGCTAGATTGTATCCTGAAGCTTTCTTT.

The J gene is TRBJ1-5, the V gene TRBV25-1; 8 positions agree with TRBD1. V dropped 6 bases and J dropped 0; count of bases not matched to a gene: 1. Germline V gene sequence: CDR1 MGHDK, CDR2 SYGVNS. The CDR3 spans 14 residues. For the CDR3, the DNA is TGTGCCAGCAGCGGACAGGGTAGCAATCAGCCCCAGCATTTT. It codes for CASSGQGSNQPQHF. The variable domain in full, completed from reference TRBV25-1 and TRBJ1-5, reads EADIYQTPRYLVIGTGKKITLECSQTMGHDKMYWYQQDPGMELHLIHYSYGVNSTEKGDLSSESTVSRIRTEHFPLTLESARPSHTSQYLCASSGQGSNQPQHFGDGTRLSIL.

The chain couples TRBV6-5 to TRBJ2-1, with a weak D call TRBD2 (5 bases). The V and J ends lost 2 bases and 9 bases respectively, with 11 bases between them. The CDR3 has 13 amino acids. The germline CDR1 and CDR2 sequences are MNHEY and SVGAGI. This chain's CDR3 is CASSYRTVGEQFF. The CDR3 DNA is TGTGCCAGCAGTTACAGGACTGTCGGTGAGCAGTTCTTC.

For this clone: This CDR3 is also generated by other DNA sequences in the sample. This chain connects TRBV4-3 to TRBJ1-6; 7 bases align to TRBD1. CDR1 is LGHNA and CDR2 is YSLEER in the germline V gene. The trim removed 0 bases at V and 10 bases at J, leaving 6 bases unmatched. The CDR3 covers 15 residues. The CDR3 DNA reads TGCGCCAGCAGCCAAGATGAGGGGGCTTGGTCACCCCTCCACTTT. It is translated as CASSQDEGAWSPLHF.

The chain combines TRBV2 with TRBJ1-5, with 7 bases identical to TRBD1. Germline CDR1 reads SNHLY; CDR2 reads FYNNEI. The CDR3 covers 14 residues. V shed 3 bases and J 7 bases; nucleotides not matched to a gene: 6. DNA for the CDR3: TGTGCCAGCAGTGACGTAGGGGGCAGGCAGCCCCAGCATTTT. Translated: CASSDVGGRQPQHF.

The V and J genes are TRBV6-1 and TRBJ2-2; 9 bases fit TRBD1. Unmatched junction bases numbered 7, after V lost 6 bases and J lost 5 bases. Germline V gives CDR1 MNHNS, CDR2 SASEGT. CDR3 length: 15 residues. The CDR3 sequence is CASRTGGVETGELFF. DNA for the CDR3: TGTGCCAGCAGAACAGGGGGCGTCGAGACCGGGGAGCTGTTTTTT.

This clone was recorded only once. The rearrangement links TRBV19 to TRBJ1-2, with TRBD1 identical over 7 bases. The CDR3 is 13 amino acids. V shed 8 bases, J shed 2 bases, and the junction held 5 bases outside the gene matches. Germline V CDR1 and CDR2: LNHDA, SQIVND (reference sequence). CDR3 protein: CASVRGLNYGYTF. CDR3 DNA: TGTGCCAGTGTAAGGGGGCTGAACTATGGCTACACCTTC.

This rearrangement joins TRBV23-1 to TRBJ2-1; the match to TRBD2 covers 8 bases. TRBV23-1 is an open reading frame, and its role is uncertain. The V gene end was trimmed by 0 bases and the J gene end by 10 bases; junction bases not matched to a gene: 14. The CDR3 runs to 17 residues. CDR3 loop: CASSQSRLGGALCEQFF. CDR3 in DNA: TGCGCCAGCAGTCAATCGCGGCTCGGGGGGGCCTTATGCGAGCAGTTCTTC.